Included here is one T cell receptor (beta chain) sequence, with context. Only one count was recorded for this clone. Its antigen is currently not known. Base-call qualities are not available, and no considerably larger clone is one nucleotide away. TCRbeta CDR3 regions were amplified from genomic DNA using the immunoSEQ Assay, a bias-controlled multiplex PCR. In the paper's pipeline: Within the assay, amplification of reference gene primers was used to estimate how many nucleated cells each sample contained. Sequence reads were collapsed and filtered to measure the absolute abundance of every unique TCRbeta CDR3 rearrangement. For each sample, productive Simpson clonality was calculated by taking the square root of Simpson's diversity index across productive rearrangements. Not all clones reach the TCRdb copy of this immuneACCESS table, which keeps in-frame sequences only. Checked studies attribute under half of the gap to unresolved V genes and leave the rest unexplained. Clone size and the V and J calls come from that table; the DNA yielded D and trimming. The sample table holds 95,000 to 150,000 clones, of which around 81% were seen once. The biggest ten clones account for about 18% of the sample.

The germline V gene (reference sequence) sets CDR1 to LNHDA and CDR2 to SQIVND. Inclusive of the bounding cysteine and phenylalanine, the CDR3 is 14 residues long. Only the CDR3 region is kept as DNA, spanning 42 bases read in frame from base 1. V is shortened by 8 bases, J by 5 bases, and the region joining them spans 16 bases. The data are from a study of blood T cell repertoires in COVID-19 (dated by TCRdb to 2020 to 2022). Study-wide context: Samples covering the acute and convalescent phases of COVID-19 were provided by collaborators in the United States, Italy and Spain. The material from the prospective study consisted of cDNA or gDNA derived from T cells, B-cell-depleted T cells, or PBMCs. Subjects who had been exposed to COVID-19, were actively infected with it, or had recovered from it provided the deeply sampled blood TCRbeta repertoires that made up the dataset. A freely available public database, intended as a resource for researchers studying the immune response to SARS-CoV-2, is where the repertoires were released. The samples were drawn from two sources: the first 160 participants of the ongoing ImmuneRACE study, and 1,254 subjects contributed by 6 global collaborators. A de-identified subject ID, COVID-19 status, age in years and sex were almost always included in the sample metadata. Where available, HLA class I and class II types were taken from metadata supplied by the sample provider and were not determined by assay-based typing.

General study outcomes and caveats: How much clinical and demographic metadata was included differed by source and by participant, and the metadata was provided uncurated.

At one collaborating source in Seattle, patients were enrolled during active infection and were followed longitudinally through the course of disease. The collaborating institutions used their own protocols to collect whole blood in K2EDTA tubes. For TCRbeta analysis, collaborator samples were shipped as frozen whole blood, as isolated PBMCs, or as DNA extracted from either sample type. Source material: peripheral blood. The V and J genes are TRBV19 and TRBJ2-1, and possibly TRBD1, on 5 matching bases. The receptor was derived from a man in his thirties or forties with COVID-19, enrolled during active disease. The sequenced DNA: TGTGCCAGTGGATGGGCAGGGTGGAACAATGAGCAGTTCTTC. Its translation reads: CASGWAGWNNEQFF.